This T cell receptor (beta chain) was recovered during a study of somatic mutations in cytotoxic T cells in rheumatoid arthritis. CDR1 is SGHRS, CDR2 YFSETQ, per germline. There are 15 residues in the CDR3. Trimming at V came to 3 bases and at J to 10 bases, leaving 14 bases not matched to a gene. Repertoires were generated with immunoSEQ multiplex PCR, while TCRdb's copy carries only in-frame clones and drops some. The sample shows roughly 13,000 clones, roughly 74% of them seen only once. This TCR was sampled from an adult with rheumatoid arthritis. This chain joins TRBV5-1 and TRBJ1-1, with 8 bases that match TRBD1. The source material was CD8+ T cells sorted from blood. The CDR3 reads CASSSYPGTGYGAFF. The CDR3 DNA follows: TGCGCCAGCAGCTCCTATCCCGGGACAGGCTATGGAGCTTTCTTT. The variable domain in full, with the rest retrieved from reference TRBV5-1 and TRBJ1-1, is KAGVTQTPRYLIKTRGQQVTLSCSPISGHRSVSWYQQTPGQGLQFLFEYFSETQRNKGNFPGRFSGRQFSNSRSEMNVSTLELGDSALYLCASSSYPGTGYGAFFGQGTRLTVV.